This T cell receptor beta chain is from a study of T cells expressing NK-cell markers. Study information: Investigators obtained TCR beta repertoires from sorted CD3+CD56+NKG2C+, CD3+CD56+NKG2C- and CD3+CD56-NKG2C+ T cells.

Germline-derived CDR1 and CDR2 are DFQATT and SNEGSKA (reference sequence). This CDR3 is 13 amino acids long. No DNA is given; TCRdb re-called the 5' RACE reads and lists each CDR3 protein once. The sample table includes 150,000 to 180,000 distinct CDR3 sequences. What was sequenced was blood T cells: a sorted CD56 or NKG2C T cell subset, CD4+ or CD8+ T cells, or bulk PBMC T cells (not recorded which). V and J are TRBV20-1 and TRBJ1-5; TCRdb's assignment of TRBD1 cannot be checked, as there is no DNA. This TCR was recovered from a woman in her forties or fifties in good health. CDR3 region: CSATDSENQPQHF.